This T cell receptor (beta chain) originates from a study of blood T cells in healthy people across ages (dated by TCRdb to the mid-2010s). With respect to the entire study: In model experiments, roughly one uniquely barcoded TCR beta cDNA molecule per two T cells was captured by template switching. Age-related changes in TCR beta repertoire diversity were measured in the study by deep sequencing normalized with unique cDNA molecular identifiers. The donors were divided into four age groups: young (average approximately 16 years), middle-aged (approximately 41), aged (62) and long-lived (about 79). For two donors (one aged 18 to 29 and one aged 80 or older), the study analyzed two additional independent replicas of 1 million unique cDNA reads from the same blood draw.

Libraries were constructed by 5' RACE. TCRdb records Illumina HiSeq 2500 as the sequencer. A second PCR of about 6 to 12 cycles was run with a J-beta primer mix and a sample-barcoded 5' primer. A unique molecular identifier was introduced onto each TCR beta cDNA molecule by a template-switch 5' adaptor carrying 12 random nucleotides. Each sample yielded at least 3 million CDR3-containing paired-end reads. All of the RNA was converted into first-strand cDNA using the Mint cDNA synthesis kit, with a TRBC-specific oligonucleotide serving as the primer. Following uracil-DNA glycosylase treatment, a first 18-cycle PCR with universal primers M1SS and BC2_uni_R was performed on all cDNA. The paper's data handling went like this. Normalization of each sample was performed by random selection of 1 million high-quality reads, each carrying a distinct molecular identifier. Reads with shared molecular identifiers were discarded instead of being binned into consensus sequences. MiTCR, run with a Q25 quality threshold and the strictest error-elimination algorithm, handled CDR3 identification, clonotype clustering and error correction. A nonparametric unseen species model using Euler transformation provided a lower-bound estimate of total TCR beta diversity. TCRdb trimmed the raw reads at Q25, called clones with MiXCR and kept productive beta chains. Rows matching on CDR3 protein sequence are summarized as one entry with the most common DNA and genes. The V and J calls here are based on TCRdb, not the publication. This sample holds a few hundred thousand distinct CDR3 sequences; about 28% were observed only once. Approximately 3.6% of the sample lies in the top ten.

Trimming removed 0 bases from V and 10 bases from J, leaving 9 bases between the germline ends. CDR1 and CDR2 are drawn from the germline V gene (reference sequence): SEHNR, FQNEAQ. Its CDR3 holds 13 amino acids, cysteine through phenylalanine. The only DNA kept is the CDR3, 39 bases in frame from the first base. The 35 to 40 donors, aged about 6 to 95 years, were systemically healthy Caucasian individuals from Russia. Approximately 9.3 milliliters of peripheral blood were drawn from each donor into EDTA-treated Vacutainer tubes. Ficoll-Paque density-gradient centrifugation was used to isolate PBMCs, with at least 6.5 million per sample. Trizol reagent was used to extract total RNA from PBMCs, with at least 6 micrograms per sample. For every donor, an aliquot of PBMCs went through flow cytometry to measure the percentages of naive CD45RAhigh/CD27high T cells. As concerns this clonotype: Its antigen remains unidentified. No per-base quality is available; no much larger clone lies one base away.

Study-wide conclusions, independent of this receptor: There was a strong correlation between observed TCR beta diversity and the percentage of naive T cells measured by flow cytometry. As age increased, observed TCR beta diversity per million T cells dropped in a roughly linear way, and a significant reduction was already evident by age around 41. Donor CMV infection status was unknown, potentially confounding age-related changes in expanded clonotypes. Because profiling used bulk unsorted PBMCs, naive and antigen-experienced compartments could not be compared conclusively. The long-lived group showed more naive CD4+ T cells, fewer expanded clones and increased TCR diversity than the aged group, suggesting age selection. Estimates of total diversity based on one million sequenced T cells were regarded as lower bounds and as underestimates.

This same sample was also taken into another study, of T cells of mothers and their children. The second source states: Nine systemically healthy Caucasian individuals served as donors, namely three mothers together with their six children. cDNA synthesis consumed the entire amount of extracted RNA, loaded at approximately 1.4 ug RNA in each 15 ul reaction. In the second PCR, the M1S primer added sample barcodes and 2-4 random nucleotides. Each mother yielded over 9 million TCR beta CDR3 reads and each child 2.5 million to 3 million reads. TCR recombination output is similarly shaped by thymic selection in related and unrelated pairs, with a minor effect exerted by inherited differences. Normalized repertoire overlap was always slightly but never significantly higher in related than unrelated mother-child pairs. Persistent microchimeric T cell clones were not detected, at a sensitivity of about 99 clones per million clonotypes. Deep NGS was used in the study to compare the TCR beta repertoires of mothers and children and to look for features that separate related mother-child pairs from unrelated individuals. Mothers averaged roughly 40 +/- 4 years of age and children averaged approximately 12 +/- 4 years. After adapter ligation with NEBNext reagents, the libraries were sequenced on Illumina HiSeq 2000 with 100+100 nt paired-end reads. Mother and child libraries were prepared a month apart and sequenced in separate runs to prevent cross-contamination. Each donor had between about 450,000 and 2,200,000 distinct TCR beta clonotypes identified. Naive TCR beta clonotypes were estimated from low-frequency clonotypes matched to each donor's FACS-determined naive share, without sorting.

This receptor chain uses TRBV7-9 and TRBJ1-4, with the D gene call left open. The TCR was taken from a boy between 2 and 10 years old in good health. Material for sequencing was blood. The nucleotide sequence reads TGTGCCAGCAGCTTAGCGGCAGATGGAAAACTGTTTTTT. This translates into CASSLAADGKLFF.